The 29 T cell receptor beta chains given below trace back to one sample, sequenced in a study of blood T cell repertoires in COVID-19. Method: immunoSEQ multiplex PCR; TCRdb's copy keeps in-frame clones and lacks some. Of 290,000 or so clones listed, 87% are singletons. The sample taken for sequencing was peripheral blood. The receptors stem from a man between 18 and 35 years old with active or convalescent COVID-19.

V gene TRBV29-1 combines with J gene TRBJ2-5; maybe TRBD2 (5 bases). The CDR3 covers 12 residues. Between the trimmed V and J ends, which lost 5 bases and 0 bases, there was a span of 7 bases. Per germline, CDR1 SQVTM and CDR2 ANQGSEA. This chain's CDR3 is CSVLAYQETQYF. The CDR3 DNA sequence: TGCAGCGTTTTAGCGTACCAAGAGACCCAGTACTTC. The whole variable domain, filled in from reference TRBV29-1 and TRBJ2-5, reads SAVISQKPSRDICQRGTSLTIQCQVDSQVTMMFWYRQQPGQSLTLIATANQGSEATYESGFVIDKFPISRPNLTFSTLTVSNMSPEDSSIYLCSVLAYQETQYFGPGTRLLVL.

The chain joins TRBV5-4 to TRBJ2-7, with D perhaps matching TRBD1 (6 bases). This CDR3 spans 12 amino acids. The ends were cut back, 4 bases at V and 4 bases at J, with 9 bases in the middle. Germline CDR1 is SGHNT and CDR2 is YYREEE (reference sequence). The CDR3 here is CASSIDRYEQYF. CDR3 bases: TGTGCCAGCAGCATTGACAGGTACGAGCAGTACTTC.

V is TRBV7-9 and J is TRBJ1-1; perhaps TRBD1 as D (5 bases). Trimming pared 5 bases from V and 1 base from J, leaving 11 bases between. This CDR3 is built from 14 residues. Germline lookup yields CDR1 SEHNR and CDR2 FQNEAQ (reference sequence). The CDR3 DNA is TGTGCCAGCAGCCCTGGACACCCGAACACTGAAGCTTTCTTT. The encoded protein is CASSPGHPNTEAFF.

V is TRBV7-6 and J is TRBJ2-1; D gene uncertain. Per germline, CDR1 SGHVS and CDR2 FNYEAQ. CDR3 length: 12 residues. The germline V and J ends were trimmed by 5 bases and 6 bases, with 8 bases remaining between them. The CDR3 DNA follows: TGTGCCAGCAGCCGCGCACTCAATGAGCAGTTCTTC. It translates to CASSRALNEQFF.

This chain links TRBV12-5 with TRBJ2-5, with TRBD1 as a possible D gene (6 bases). The CDR3 totals 18 residues. Trimming cost V 0 bases and J 7 bases, with 24 bases left between them. CDR1 and CDR2 from the germline V gene are LGHNT and FRNRAP. The CDR3 DNA sequence: TGTGCTAGTGGTTTGGTAACCTGGACAGACGTTGCCCGGGGGACCCAGTACTTC. Residues: CASGLVTWTDVARGTQYF.

The V and J genes are TRBV13 and TRBJ2-1, with 9 bases lining up with TRBD2. J lost 6 bases, V lost 1 base, and 7 bases had no gene match. The germline gives CDR1 PRHDT, CDR2 FYEKMQ (reference sequence). CDR3 length: 16 amino acids. The CDR3, as DNA: TGTGCCAGCAGCTTAGTCCTAGCGGGGAGGATCAATGAGCAGTTCTTC. It codes for CASSLVLAGRINEQFF.

This clone was detected a few times. CDR3 in amino acids: CASSLTTGANTEAFF. The CDR3 DNA is TGTGCCAGCAGCTTAACCACAGGGGCGAACACTGAAGCTTTCTTT. The gene calls are TRBV7-6 and TRBJ1-1; 7 bases match TRBD1. In germline, CDR1 is SGHVS, CDR2 FNYEAQ. With 2 bases clipped from V and 1 base from J, the junction kept 4 bases outside the gene matches. The CDR3 consists of 15 residues.

The V gene is TRBV7-2, the J gene TRBJ2-1; D may be TRBD2 (6 bases). The CDR3 length is 13 residues. The V gene's germline CDR1 is SGHTA and CDR2 FQGNSA. Trimming took off 0 bases at V and 7 bases at J, with 7 bases between the two ends. CDR3 coding DNA: TGTGCCAGCAGCTTAGCAGGGAGGAATGAGCAGTTCTTC. This codes for CASSLAGRNEQFF.

The chain is built from TRBV7-2 and TRBJ1-1, with D perhaps matching TRBD1 (5 bases). V lost 1 base and J lost 1, with 10 bases in between. This CDR3 contains 15 residues. Germline loops: CDR1 SGHTA, CDR2 FQGNSA. CDR3 nucleotide sequence: TGTGCCAGCAGCTTAGTAGGGACTCAGAACACTGAAGCTTTCTTT. Its protein product is CASSLVGTQNTEAFF.

The chain uses TRBV3-1 (or the pseudogene TRBV3-2) and TRBJ1-2; D may be TRBD1 (6 bases). V was pared by 0 bases and J by 8 bases, with 16 bases between. CDR1 is LGHDT, CDR2 YNNKEL, per germline (reference sequence). The CDR3 sequence is 15 residues long. CDR3 in amino acids: CASSQESGVGNGYTF. Here the CDR3 DNA reads TGTGCCAGCAGCCAAGAGTCAGGGGTCGGTAACGGCTACACCTTC.

The J gene is TRBJ2-7, the V gene TRBV6-5; no definite D call. The CDR3 length is 14 residues. Germline CDR1 MNHEY, CDR2 SVGAGI. The V end lost 3 bases, the J end lost 3 bases, and 12 bases lay between the germline ends. Written as DNA, the CDR3 is TGTGCCAGCAGTTATGGAGTCAGCAGCTACGAGCAGTACTTC. It codes for CASSYGVSSYEQYF.

The chain employs TRBV6-5 and TRBJ2-1; 9 nucleotides match TRBD1. V gave up 2 bases and J gave up 10 bases; unmatched junction bases: 9. The germline V gene has CDR1 MNHEY and CDR2 SVGAGI. CDR3 length: 15 amino acids. The CDR3 loop is CASSYEAPGTGEQFF. The CDR3 DNA reads as TGTGCCAGCAGTTACGAGGCCCCGGGGACAGGGGAGCAGTTCTTC.

A single count supports this clone. The chain uses TRBV27 and TRBJ1-5, with unresolved D. V was trimmed by 3 bases and J by 7 bases, leaving 7 bases between them. This CDR3 comprises 12 residues. Germline values: CDR1 MNHEY, CDR2 SMNVEV (reference sequence). For the CDR3, the DNA is TGTGCCAGCAGTTTCGGAGGCCAGCCCCAGCATTTT. Translated, it gives CASSFGGQPQHF.

V gene TRBV5-1 combines with J gene TRBJ2-3; 8 positions agree with TRBD2. The CDR3 contains 15 residues. From germline, CDR1 is SGHRS and CDR2 YFSETQ. Germline trimming cut 5 bases from V and 0 bases from J; bases unmatched to any gene: 5. The CDR3 loop reads CASSGREGSTDTQYF. In DNA, the CDR3 is TGCGCCAGCAGTGGTCGGGAGGGCAGCACAGATACGCAGTATTTT.

CDR3 sequence reads: CASSQDRGRNSPLHF. As DNA, the CDR3 is TGCGCCAGCAGCCAAGACAGGGGGCGAAATTCACCCCTCCACTTT. This sequence joins TRBV4-3 and TRBJ1-6; 8 positions match TRBD1. Germline V gene sequence: CDR1 LGHNA, CDR2 YSLEER. The CDR3 consists of 15 residues. V dropped 0 bases and J dropped 7; count of bases not matched to a gene: 2.

The chain employs TRBV29-1 and TRBJ1-1; D ambiguous. CDR1 and CDR2 from the germline V gene are SQVTM and ANQGSEA. The CDR3 has 17 residues. Between the trimmed V and J ends, which lost 4 bases and 3 bases, there was a span of 24 bases. The CDR3 bases are TGCAGCGTTGGCGGGAGGCACCGGGCGACGTTCGACACTGAAGCTTTCTTT. Protein product: CSVGGRHRATFDTEAFF.

This clone was seen more than once but under ten times. This rearrangement joins TRBV5-6 to TRBJ1-1, with a possible D match to TRBD1 (5 bases). Per germline, CDR1 SGHDT and CDR2 YYEEEE. Trimming removed 0 bases from V and 4 bases from J, with 19 bases in between. The CDR3 runs 17 residues. The CDR3: CASSLAPGRGVATEAFF. Written as DNA, the CDR3 is TGTGCCAGCAGCTTGGCCCCGGGGCGGGGGGTAGCCACTGAAGCTTTCTTT.

This rearrangement joins TRBV9 to TRBJ2-7, with D perhaps matching TRBD2 (6 bases). Trimming left V 3 bases short and J 3 bases short, with 13 bases between. Germline V gene lookup returns CDR1 SGDLS and CDR2 YYNGEE. The CDR3 spans 14 residues. The CDR3 DNA is TGTGCCAGCAGCGCGCGCCGGGACTTCTACGAGCAGTACTTC. Translated: CASSARRDFYEQYF.

The sample holds one count of this clone. V is TRBV28 and J is TRBJ1-5; TRBD1 aligns across 7 bases. V gave up 8 bases and J gave up 4 bases; unmatched junction bases: 5. Germline V gene lookup returns CDR1 MDHEN and CDR2 SYDVKM. This CDR3 is 13 amino acids long. CDR3 bases: TGTGCCAGCGTTGGGACAGCGAATCAGCCCCAGCATTTT. Its protein is CASVGTANQPQHF.

The V call is TRBV4-3, the J call TRBJ1-2; 7 nucleotides match TRBD1. The germline V gene encodes CDR1 LGHNA and CDR2 YSLEER. The CDR3 length is 17 residues. Germline trimming cut 0 bases from V and 1 base from J; bases unmatched to any gene: 8. The CDR3 sequence: CASSQEGRGFSNYGYTF. In DNA, the CDR3 is TGCGCCAGCAGCCAAGAGGGCAGGGGGTTTAGTAACTATGGCTACACCTTC.

The CDR3 protein is CASSFGHHPTYTF. The CDR3 DNA is TGTGCCAGCAGCTTTGGACACCACCCAACCTACACCTTC. The rearrangement uses TRBV7-9 and TRBJ1-2; D may be TRBD1 (5 bases). CDR3 length equals 13 residues. The germline CDR1 and CDR2 sequences are SEHNR and FQNEAQ (reference sequence). Trimming cost V 3 bases and J 10 bases, with 15 bases left between them. The full variable domain, with the rest looked up from reference TRBV7-9 and TRBJ1-2, is DTGVSQNPRHKITKRGQNVTFRCDPISEHNRLYWYRQTLGQGPEFLTYFQNEAQLEKSRLLSDRFSAERPKGSFSTLEIQRTEQGDSAMYLCASSFGHHPTYTFGSGTRLTVV.

The chain is built from TRBV6-4 and TRBJ2-3; TRBD1 aligns across 7 bases. Germline loops: CDR1 MRHNA, CDR2 SNTAGT. CDR3 length: 15 residues. V was clipped by 3 bases and J by 4 bases; unmatched bases: 7. In DNA, the CDR3 is TGTGCCAGCAGTGAAGAGGGGGCCGGGGCAGATACGCAGTATTTT. This codes for CASSEEGAGADTQYF.

V gene TRBV11-2 combines with J gene TRBJ2-6; 10 bases line up with TRBD1. Germline V gene sequence: CDR1 SGHAT, CDR2 FQNNGV. The CDR3 loop spans 17 amino acids. V was clipped by 2 bases and J by 4 bases; unmatched bases: 5. CDR3 sequence reads: CASSLRDRGPGANVLTF. CDR3 in DNA: TGTGCCAGCAGCTTAAGGGACAGGGGTCCAGGGGCCAACGTCCTGACTTTC. The full variable domain, in which reference TRBV11-2 and TRBJ2-6 provide the parts outside the CDR3, is EAGVAQSPRYKIIEKRQSVAFWCNPISGHATLYWYQQILGQGPKLLIQFQNNGVVDDSQLPKDRFSAERLKGVDSTLKIQPAKLEDSAVYLCASSLRDRGPGANVLTFGAGSRLTVL.

The chain joins TRBV4-1 to TRBJ1-5; unclear D gene. Trimming cost V 1 base and J 4 bases, with 8 bases left between them. The V gene's germline CDR1 is MGHRA and CDR2 YSYEKL. The CDR3 runs to 14 residues. The CDR3 spells CASSQVAVNQPQHF. The CDR3 DNA follows: TGCGCCAGCAGCCAAGTGGCAGTTAATCAGCCCCAGCATTTT.

This sequence joins TRBV12-5 and TRBJ2-3; TRBD2 agrees at 9 bases. Trimming removed 2 bases from V and 5 bases from J; junction bases left unmatched: 8. Germline assignment: CDR1 LGHNT and CDR2 FRNRAP. The CDR3 sequence is 16 residues long. The CDR3 DNA sequence: TGTGCTAGTGGTTTGCGGAGCGGGGGGTCTCGAGATACGCAGTATTTT. Its translation is CASGLRSGGSRDTQYF.

The rearrangement uses TRBV19 and TRBJ2-1, with 9 bases aligning to TRBD2. The CDR3 totals 15 residues. The germline V gene has CDR1 LNHDA and CDR2 SQIVND (reference sequence). V shed 3 bases, J shed 5 bases, and the junction held 5 bases outside the gene matches. The CDR3 region is CASSMTSGPDNEQFF. The CDR3 nucleotides read TGTGCCAGTAGTATGACTAGCGGTCCTGACAATGAGCAGTTCTTC. Full variable domain (outside the CDR3, taken from reference TRBV19 and TRBJ2-1): DGGITQSPKYLFRKEGQNVTLSCEQNLNHDAMYWYRQDPGQGLRLIYYSQIVNDFQKGDIAEGYSVSREKKESFPLTVTSAQKNPTAFYLCASSMTSGPDNEQFFGPGTRLTVL.

A single count supports this clone. V usage is TRBV11-2 and J usage is TRBJ2-1; the match to TRBD2 covers 9 bases. Germline V CDR1 and CDR2: SGHAT, FQNNGV. The CDR3 contains 16 residues. V lost 3 bases, J lost 8 bases, and 11 bases stayed unmatched. The CDR3 spells CASSLGATGTSYEQFF. The CDR3 DNA reads TGTGCCAGCAGCTTGGGCGCTACCGGGACTAGCTATGAGCAGTTCTTC.

The rearrangement joins TRBV28 to TRBJ1-3; 7 positions match TRBD1. CDR1 and CDR2 (germline): MDHEN, SYDVKM. The CDR3 runs 19 residues. The ends lost 7 bases at V and 0 bases at J; junction bases unmatched: 18. CDR3 loop: CASTYLRQGTPRSGNTIYF. CDR3 in DNA: TGTGCCAGCACCTACTTGCGACAGGGCACGCCGCGCTCTGGAAACACCATATATTTT.

This chain uses TRBV4-3 with TRBJ1-5; D is unresolved. The CDR3 consists of 14 residues. Germline loops: CDR1 LGHNA, CDR2 YSLEER. The V gene lost 0 bases and the J gene lost 4 bases, with 7 bases spanning the gap. The CDR3 spells CASSQDRENQPQHF. The DNA of the CDR3 is TGCGCCAGCAGCCAAGATCGGGAGAATCAGCCCCAGCATTTT.